This T cell receptor (beta chain) was sequenced during a study of blood T cell repertoires in COVID-19. In the study overall: Sources were T cells, B-cell-depleted T cells, or PBMCs; the material itself was cDNA or gDNA.

In the source study's methods: Nucleated cell number was recorded as an estimate derived from reference gene primer amplification. Produced via immunoSEQ multiplex PCR; TCRdb's table is partial and in-frame only. Clone size and the V and J calls come from that table; the DNA yielded D and trimming. The data hold about 90,000 clones, with about 91% observed a single time. Germline V gene lookup returns CDR1 SGHNT and CDR2 YYREEE (reference sequence). The CDR3 is 16 amino acids. Trimming at V came to 2 bases and at J to 5 bases, leaving 12 bases not matched to a gene. The sample was peripheral blood. The chain links TRBV5-4 to TRBJ2-5; 7 positions match TRBD1. This TCR derives from a human donor with active COVID-19. The donor label of this sample is uncertain. CDR3 protein: CASSFPRTGKGETQYF. CDR3 coding DNA: TGTGCCAGCAGCTTCCCGAGGACAGGCAAAGGGGAGACCCAGTACTTC.